A single sample gave rise to the 13 T cell receptor beta chains below, sequenced in a study of T cell responses to AZD1222 COVID-19 vaccine. Sequencing was performed with immunoSEQ multiplex PCR; in TCRdb, only in-frame clones are kept and a portion is missing. The sample consists of tens of thousands of clones, 70% to 90% of them appearing once. The sequenced sample was peripheral blood, obtained on day 0 of AZD1222 vaccination. These receptors were collected from an adult in good health.

DNA for the CDR3: TGTGCCAGCAAAAAGGGGGTCCCAGGGGATACGCAGTATTTT. Translating gives CASKKGVPGDTQYF. V is TRBV6-5 and J is TRBJ2-3; D is possibly TRBD1 (6 bases). Trimming took 7 bases from V and 6 from J, leaving 17 bases between them. This CDR3 is 14 amino acids long. Germline V lookup: CDR1 MNHEY, CDR2 SVGAGI.

The chain links TRBV11-2 to TRBJ1-2; 7 bases line up with TRBD1. Trimming cost V 7 bases and J 7 bases; bases outside gene matches: 6. Looked up from germline, CDR1 is SGHAT and CDR2 is FQNNGV. This CDR3 contains 12 residues. CDR3 sequence reads: CASTQGGGGYTF. The CDR3 DNA is TGTGCCAGCACCCAGGGGGGGGGTGGCTACACCTTC.

The J gene is TRBJ1-1, the V gene TRBV29-1; no firm D call. The V end lost 2 bases, the J end lost 1 base, and 11 bases lay between the germline ends. In germline, CDR1 is SQVTM, CDR2 ANQGSEA. The CDR3 spans 14 residues. CDR3 in amino acids: CSVERAATNTEAFF. For the CDR3, the DNA is TGCAGCGTTGAAAGGGCAGCCACGAACACTGAAGCTTTCTTT.

CDR3: CASRRTGMSTDTQYF. In nucleotides, the CDR3 is TGTGCCAGCAGACGCACAGGGATGAGCACAGATACGCAGTATTTT. This chain connects TRBV6-5 to TRBJ2-3; a weak D match, TRBD1 (6 bases). This CDR3 comprises 15 residues. Germline-derived CDR1 and CDR2 are MNHEY and SVGAGI. V lost 6 bases to trimming and J lost 0 bases, with 13 bases between them.

The rearrangement uses TRBV9 and TRBJ1-6; tentatively, D is TRBD1 (5 bases). Between the trimmed V and J ends, which lost 5 bases and 7 bases, there was a span of 13 bases. CDR1 and CDR2 (germline): SGDLS, YYNGEE. The CDR3 consists of 14 residues. CDR3 coding DNA: TGTGCCAGCAGTGGGGGGTCCGGCAATTCACCCCTCCACTTT. It encodes CASSGGSGNSPLHF.

This clone has a handful of counts. The chain carries TRBV2 and TRBJ2-2; 8 bases are a match to TRBD1. The trim removed 2 bases at V and 1 base at J, leaving 3 bases unmatched. Per the germline V gene, CDR1 is SNHLY and CDR2 is FYNNEI. This CDR3 has 16 residues. The CDR3 DNA reads TGTGCCAGCAGTGAAAGGGGGACAGGGAACACCGGGGAGCTGTTTTTT. Translating gives CASSERGTGNTGELFF.

The chain combines TRBV7-8 with TRBJ1-5; D remains unclear. V was pared by 4 bases and J by 1 base, with 17 bases between. The CDR3 is made up of 17 amino acids. Germline-derived CDR1 and CDR2 are SGHVS and FQNEAQ. The CDR3 DNA is TGTGCCAGCAGCTCGCTGGGCCTCAGGAACAGCAATCAGCCCCAGCATTTT. The encoded protein is CASSSLGLRNSNQPQHF.

The chain has TRBV5-4 and TRBJ1-1; no definite D call. Per germline, CDR1 SGHNT and CDR2 YYREEE (reference sequence). This CDR3 spans 15 amino acids. The V end was cut by 0 bases, the J end by 4 bases, with 13 bases between. CDR3 bases: TGTGCCAGCAGCTTGGGTGGTACGACGGTCACTGAAGCTTTCTTT. It encodes CASSLGGTTVTEAFF.

The chain employs TRBV2 and TRBJ1-5, with a tentative D call TRBD1 (5 bases). The V and J ends lost 0 bases and 3 bases respectively, with 9 bases between them. This CDR3 is 15 amino acids long. Per the germline V gene, CDR1 is SNHLY and CDR2 is FYNNEI. CDR3 in DNA: TGTGCCAGCAGTGAAGCGGGCAGGGCCAATCAGCCCCAGCATTTT. Its translation: CASSEAGRANQPQHF. Complete variable domain (other parts from reference TRBV2 and TRBJ1-5): EPEVTQTPSHQVTQMGQEVILRCVPISNHLYFYWYRQILGQKVEFLVSFYNNEISEKSEIFDDQFSVERPDGSNFTLKIRSTKLEDSAMYFCASSEAGRANQPQHFGDGTRLSIL.

The rearrangement links TRBV9 to TRBJ1-3; D is unresolved. The CDR3 runs to 16 residues. Per the germline V gene, CDR1 is SGDLS and CDR2 is YYNGEE. The V gene lost 3 bases and the J gene lost 0 bases, with 13 bases spanning the gap. The CDR3 DNA follows: TGTGCCAGCAGCGGAGGGATAAGAATCTCTGGAAACACCATATATTTT. It encodes CASSGGIRISGNTIYF.

V gene TRBV7-9 combines with J gene TRBJ1-1; D is unclear. The V end was cut by 8 bases, the J end by 4 bases, with 11 bases between. The CDR3 consists of 12 residues. Germline assignment: CDR1 SEHNR and CDR2 FQNEAQ (reference sequence). Here the CDR3 reads CASRGFITEAFF. In DNA, the CDR3 is TGTGCCAGCCGCGGGTTCATCACTGAAGCTTTCTTT.

This chain uses TRBV5-1 with TRBJ2-2, with 9 bases aligning to TRBD1. Germline trimming cut 6 bases from V and 6 bases from J; bases unmatched to any gene: 6. CDR1 is SGHRS, CDR2 YFSETQ, per germline. The CDR3 totals 14 residues. The CDR3 region has the DNA TGCGCCAGCATCCCGACAGGGGGTCCCGGGGAGCTGTTTTTT. It codes for CASIPTGGPGELFF.

The chain couples TRBV7-9 to TRBJ2-5; the D gene is possibly TRBD2 (6 bases). CDR1 SEHNR and CDR2 FQNEAQ come from the germline V gene (reference sequence). CDR3 size: 14 residues. The V gene lost 7 bases and the J gene lost 2 bases, with 14 bases spanning the gap. The CDR3 nucleotides are TGTGCCAGCACCCTAACGGCGGGGCAAGAGACCCAGTACTTC. As protein: CASTLTAGQETQYF.